The T cell receptor (beta chain) under discussion was sequenced for a study of blood T cell repertoires in COVID-19. Study-wide context: Specimens from acute and convalescent COVID-19 originated in the United States, Italy and Spain. Sample material is recorded as cDNA or gDNA derived from T cells, B-cell-depleted T cells, or PBMCs.

Germline V gene data show CDR1 as SGHRS and CDR2 as YFSETQ. The CDR3 is made up of 17 amino acids. J lost 4 bases, V lost 0 bases, and 4 bases had no gene match. This clone was found once. In the original analysis: Amplification of reference gene primers provided the estimated nucleated cell counts. Some clones are missing from TCRdb's copy, which holds only in-frame ones; the method was immunoSEQ multiplex PCR. V, J and clone size derive from that table, while D and trimming were established from the DNA sequence. The data show 200,000 to 250,000 clones, roughly 82% seen once. The sequenced sample consisted of peripheral blood. V gene TRBV5-1 combines with J gene TRBJ2-2, with TRBD2 identical over 12 bases. This clonotype originated in a human donor in a cohort sampled during active COVID-19. The CDR3, as DNA: TGCGCCAGCAGCTTGGGACTAGCGGGAGTCGGCACCGGGGAGCTGTTTTTT. As protein: CASSLGLAGVGTGELFF.